These 26 T cell receptor beta chains were sequenced from one sample in a study of T cell changes during pregnancy in multiple sclerosis. The protocol was immunoSEQ multiplex PCR, while the TCRdb copy is restricted to in-frame clones and leaves out a portion. The profile shows 56,000 or so clones, around 89% of them singletons. The sample here was peripheral blood, taken after pregnancy. These receptors were obtained from a female donor with multiple sclerosis, enrolled in a pregnancy study.

The chain links TRBV7-8 to TRBJ1-4; a weak D match, TRBD1 (5 bases). Germline V gene lookup returns CDR1 SGHVS and CDR2 FQNEAQ. The CDR3 has 15 residues. V was pared by 5 bases and J by 8 bases, with 18 bases between. CDR3 sequence: CASSPTGGRSEKLFF. The CDR3 DNA reads TGTGCCAGCAGCCCGACGGGGGGAAGGAGCGAAAAACTGTTTTTT.

The CDR3 region has the DNA TGTGCCAGCAGTATTCCAGGGGGAGCCAACGTCCTGACTTTC. Protein: CASSIPGGANVLTF. This chain joins TRBV28 and TRBJ2-6; 7 positions match TRBD1. Trimming cost V 5 bases and J 7 bases; bases outside gene matches: 5. Germline lookup yields CDR1 MDHEN and CDR2 SYDVKM. The CDR3 totals 14 residues. Complete variable domain (other parts from reference TRBV28 and TRBJ2-6): DVKVTQSSRYLVKRTGEKVFLECVQDMDHENMFWYRQDPGLGLRLIYFSYDVKMKEKGDIPEGYSVSREKKERFSLILESASTNQTSMYLCASSIPGGANVLTFGAGSRLTVL.

CDR3 protein: CASGLGQGLSGNTIYF. The CDR3 DNA sequence: TGTGCTAGTGGCCTAGGACAGGGCCTCTCTGGAAACACCATATATTTT. This chain connects TRBV12-5 to TRBJ1-3, with TRBD1 identical over 8 bases. V lost 6 bases, J lost 0 bases, and 7 bases stayed unmatched. Per germline, CDR1 LGHNT and CDR2 FRNRAP. This CDR3 spans 16 amino acids.

V and J are TRBV7-2 and TRBJ2-5; TRBD1 agrees at 7 bases. V lost 5 bases and J lost 1; bases outside the gene matches: 4. The germline V gene encodes CDR1 SGHTA and CDR2 FQGNSA. This CDR3 is built from 14 residues. The CDR3 sequence is CASSPTGAQETQYF. The CDR3 DNA reads as TGTGCCAGCAGCCCCACAGGGGCCCAAGAGACCCAGTACTTC.

This chain links TRBV5-6 with TRBJ1-2, with D possibly TRBD1 on 6 matching bases. V was pared by 3 bases and J by 4 bases, with 16 bases between. Germline lookup yields CDR1 SGHDT and CDR2 YYEEEE. The CDR3 contains 15 residues. The CDR3, as DNA: TGTGCCAGCAGCTCCGGAACCCGAGGGGGCTATGGCTACACCTTC. Translating gives CASSSGTRGGYGYTF.

The chain employs TRBV5-6 and TRBJ1-2; D perhaps matches TRBD1 (5 bases). This CDR3 is built from 12 residues. The V end was cut by 4 bases, the J end by 3 bases, with 7 bases between. Germline V gene lookup returns CDR1 SGHDT and CDR2 YYEEEE. The CDR3 region has the DNA TGTGCCAGCAGCATACAGGACTATGGCTACACCTTC. Translating it yields CASSIQDYGYTF.

The V call is TRBV7-2, the J call TRBJ1-1; D uncertain. The V end lost 5 bases, the J end lost 6 bases, and 13 bases lay between the germline ends. Germline V CDR1 and CDR2: SGHTA, FQGNSA. This CDR3 comprises 13 residues. The CDR3 DNA follows: TGTGCCAGCAGCCCGAACTGGAGGGCTGAAGCTTTCTTT. Translating gives CASSPNWRAEAFF.

The chain combines TRBV5-4 with TRBJ1-1; D is possibly TRBD1 (6 bases). The V end was cut by 0 bases, the J end by 5 bases, with 20 bases between. Germline assignment: CDR1 SGHNT and CDR2 YYREEE (reference sequence). There are 17 residues in the CDR3. CDR3 DNA: TGTGCCAGCAGCTTGGCCGGGCAGGGGCTGGTCAGGACTGAAGCTTTCTTT. Translation: CASSLAGQGLVRTEAFF.

The V and J genes are TRBV5-1 and TRBJ1-1; 9 bases line up with TRBD1. The CDR3 extends over 19 amino acids. CDR1 and CDR2 (germline): SGHRS, YFSETQ. V dropped 0 bases and J dropped 4; count of bases not matched to a gene: 16. CDR3 DNA sequence: TGCGCCAGCAGCTTGGGGGGGAGGGGACAGGGAAAAGGGAGCACTGAAGCTTTCTTT. Its translation is CASSLGGRGQGKGSTEAFF.

The chain employs TRBV5-1 and TRBJ1-5, with a possible D match to TRBD1 (6 bases). V dropped 0 bases and J dropped 9 bases, with 16 bases sitting between them. The CDR3 runs to 15 residues. CDR1 and CDR2 (germline): SGHRS, YFSETQ. CDR3 amino acids: CASSLAGQPGGPQHF. The CDR3, as DNA: TGCGCCAGCAGCTTGGCCGGACAGCCTGGTGGGCCCCAGCATTTT.

CDR3 region: CSVAPGAGNTIYF. The CDR3 region has the DNA TGCAGCGTTGCCCCAGGGGCCGGAAACACCATATATTTT. The rearrangement links TRBV29-1 to TRBJ1-3; D possibly corresponds to TRBD1 (6 bases). V lost 4 bases, J lost 4 bases, and 11 bases lay in between. Germline V gene sequence: CDR1 SQVTM, CDR2 ANQGSEA. The CDR3 is 13 amino acids.

The chain recombines TRBV29-1 with TRBJ2-7; D call uncertain. Germline assignment: CDR1 SQVTM and CDR2 ANQGSEA. The CDR3 has 13 amino acids. Trimming removed 4 bases from V and 2 bases from J, with 12 bases in between. DNA for the CDR3: TGCAGCGTTGGAGCCCCCACCGCCTACGAGCAGTACTTC. It is translated as CSVGAPTAYEQYF.

The chain combines TRBV19 with TRBJ2-4, with 8 bases identical to TRBD1. This CDR3 has 13 amino acids. The junction had 10 bases not matched to a gene; V was cut back by 10 bases and J by 8 bases. The germline V gene encodes CDR1 LNHDA and CDR2 SQIVND (reference sequence). The CDR3 protein is CAIGDRGRDIQYF. The CDR3 DNA follows: TGTGCCATCGGTGACAGGGGTCGAGACATTCAGTACTTC.

This chain uses TRBV10-3 with TRBJ1-1; maybe TRBD1 (5 bases). Germline V CDR1 and CDR2: ENHRY, SYGVKD. The CDR3 contains 12 residues. V was clipped by 7 bases and J by 3 bases, with 9 bases between them. CDR3 in DNA: TGTGCCATCACAAAAGGGGACACTGAAGCTTTCTTT. Protein: CAITKGDTEAFF.

The V call is TRBV7-8, the J call TRBJ1-2, with D perhaps matching TRBD1 (5 bases). From germline, CDR1 is SGHVS and CDR2 FQNEAQ. Trimming took 5 bases from V and 6 from J, leaving 10 bases between them. This CDR3 region has 12 residues. CDR3 residues: CASSPDRDGYTF. For the CDR3, the DNA is TGTGCCAGCAGCCCAGACAGAGATGGCTACACCTTC.

The genes are TRBV6-7 and TRBJ1-2; D gene uncertain. TRBV6-7 is annotated as an ORF whose role is uncertain. The length of the CDR3 is 13 residues. Trimming cost V 5 bases and J 5 bases, with 12 bases left between them. This chain's CDR3 is CASSALDGYGYTF. As DNA, the CDR3 is TGTGCCAGCAGTGCCCTCGACGGGTATGGCTACACCTTC.

DNA of the CDR3: TGCGCCAGCAGCCAAGGGGTATGGCCGGGGAATCAGCCCCAGCATTTT. This sequence encodes CASSQGVWPGNQPQHF. The V and J genes are TRBV4-1 and TRBJ1-5; no firm D call. Trimming removed 1 base from V and 4 bases from J, with 14 bases in between. The CDR3 is made up of 16 amino acids. Germline CDR1 is MGHRA and CDR2 is YSYEKL.

The rearrangement joins TRBV2 to TRBJ1-2; tentatively, D is TRBD1 (5 bases). V lost 5 bases, J lost 6 bases, and 13 bases lay in between. Germline lookup yields CDR1 SNHLY and CDR2 FYNNEI. The CDR3 loop spans 13 amino acids. The chain's CDR3 is CASSPHAGDGYTF. The CDR3 region has the DNA TGTGCCAGCAGTCCCCACGCGGGGGATGGCTACACCTTC.

This clone was seen a few times. This rearrangement joins TRBV28 to TRBJ1-1, with D unresolved. Germline lookup yields CDR1 MDHEN and CDR2 SYDVKM. The ends were cut back, 2 bases at V and 7 bases at J, with 11 bases in the middle. The CDR3 sequence is 13 residues long. The CDR3 bases are TGTGCCAGCAGTTTAGAGGGAATAGGTGAAGCTTTCTTT. It yields the protein CASSLEGIGEAFF.

This chain links TRBV5-1 with TRBJ2-5, with D unresolved. Per the germline V gene, CDR1 is SGHRS and CDR2 is YFSETQ. CDR3 length: 14 amino acids. V lost 3 bases, J lost 2 bases, and 11 bases lay in between. CDR3 residues: CASSYQTYQETQYF. Written as DNA, the CDR3 is TGCGCCAGCAGCTATCAGACTTATCAAGAGACCCAGTACTTC.

The rearrangement uses TRBV7-2 and TRBJ1-1; a weak D match, TRBD1 (6 bases). The ends were cut back, 4 bases at V and 5 bases at J, with 17 bases in the middle. The CDR3 is 15 amino acids. Germline loops: CDR1 SGHTA, CDR2 FQGNSA. CDR3 sequence: CASSSLLPGETEAFF. CDR3 DNA sequence: TGTGCCAGCAGCTCCCTCCTTCCAGGGGAAACTGAAGCTTTCTTT.

This chain uses TRBV5-1 with TRBJ1-3; no definite D call. Germline-derived CDR1 and CDR2 are SGHRS and YFSETQ. The V end lost 1 base, the J end lost 4 bases, and 9 bases lay between the germline ends. There are 14 residues in the CDR3. CDR3 DNA: TGCGCCAGCAGCTTGAACCTAGACGGAAACACCATATATTTT. It translates to CASSLNLDGNTIYF.

This clone was seen just once. The chain carries TRBV6-1 and TRBJ1-5, with 8 bases that match TRBD1. Germline V lookup: CDR1 MNHNS, CDR2 SASEGT. The CDR3 consists of 17 residues. J gave up 6 bases and V 0 bases, and 10 bases lay outside the gene matches. CDR3 in amino acids: CASSEAGTGWYSQPQHF. The CDR3 nucleotides are TGTGCCAGCAGTGAAGCGGGGACAGGATGGTATAGTCAGCCCCAGCATTTT.

The chain combines TRBV5-4 with TRBJ2-7; 9 bases agree with TRBD1. V lost 4 bases to trimming and J lost 4 bases; unmatched junction nucleotides: 9. CDR1 SGHNT and CDR2 YYREEE come from the germline V gene (reference sequence). The CDR3 covers 15 residues. The CDR3, as DNA: TGTGCCAGCAGCCCCCGGGGGACAGGGATATACGAGCAGTACTTC. Its translation is CASSPRGTGIYEQYF.

The J gene is TRBJ1-2, the V gene TRBV5-4; D is uncertain. V lost 0 bases to trimming and J lost 5 bases, with 8 bases between them. There are 13 residues in the CDR3. Germline CDR1 reads SGHNT; CDR2 reads YYREEE (reference sequence). Here the CDR3 reads CASSLAGEYGYTF. The DNA for the CDR3 is TGTGCCAGCAGCTTGGCCGGGGAGTATGGCTACACCTTC.

This chain links TRBV28 with TRBJ2-7; 7 bases fit TRBD1. With 7 bases clipped from V and 6 bases from J, the junction kept 6 bases outside the gene matches. The CDR3 contains 12 residues. From germline, CDR1 is MDHEN and CDR2 SYDVKM. In DNA, the CDR3 is TGTGCCAGCACAGACAGGGCTATCGAGCAGTACTTC. Encoded protein: CASTDRAIEQYF.